This is a list of T cell receptor beta chains from one sample in a study of T cell changes during pregnancy in multiple sclerosis. This table comes from immunoSEQ multiplex PCR, and its TCRdb copy is limited to in-frame clones, with some not included. The table lists tens of thousands of clones, 91% of them singletons, with around 0.64% in the top ten. Specimen: peripheral blood, collected in the third trimester of pregnancy. The origin of the receptors is a female donor in good health, enrolled as a control in a pregnancy study. CDR3s include the opening cysteine and the closing phenylalanine or tryptophan. The order of the fields is clone size, V gene, D gene, J gene, CDR3 protein, CDR3 DNA. D genes are given only for firm matches. Expanded clones get a size class; other rows say once, few or many, or leave the size out.

>-|TRBV2|TRBD1|TRBJ2-7
CASSGTGYSYQYF
TGTGCCAGCAGTGGGACAGGGTACTCGTATCAGTACTTC
>-|TRBV9|TRBD2|TRBJ2-3
CASSAGTSGYTDTQYF
TGTGCCAGCAGCGCCGGGACTAGCGGATACACAGATACGCAGTATTTT
>once|TRBV11-2|TRBD2|TRBJ2-2
CASSPGLAGAGELFF
TGTGCCAGCAGCCCGGGACTAGCGGGAGCCGGGGAGCTGTTTTTT
>-|TRBV7-8|-|TRBJ1-5
CASSLGPQGQGNQPQHF
TGTGCCAGCAGCTTAGGGCCCCAGGGCCAGGGCAATCAGCCCCAGCATTTT
>-|TRBV2|TRBD2|TRBJ2-5
CASGGAGEQETQYF
TGTGCCAGCGGGGGTGCGGGGGAACAAGAGACCCAGTACTTC
>-|TRBV6-1|-|TRBJ1-2
CATRWGDDYGYTF
TGTGCCACCCGATGGGGAGATGACTATGGCTACACCTTC
>-|TRBV6-6|-|TRBJ2-5
CASTGLGWQETQYF
TGTGCCAGCACAGGGCTAGGTTGGCAAGAGACCCAGTACTTC
>-|TRBV5-1|TRBD1|TRBJ2-5
CASTETGGIETQYF
TGCGCCAGCACTGAGACAGGGGGCATAGAGACCCAGTACTTC
>-|TRBV4-2|TRBD1|TRBJ2-1
CASSPVHRGDRNEQFF
TGTGCCAGCAGCCCGGTCCACAGGGGCGATAGGAATGAGCAGTTCTTC
>once|TRBV11-3|TRBD2|TRBJ2-3
CASSLSVGRGTDTQYF
TGTGCCAGCAGCTTATCAGTGGGGAGGGGCACAGATACGCAGTATTTT
>-|TRBV7-9|TRBD2|TRBJ2-1
CASRGTSASSYNEQFF
TGTGCCAGCAGGGGCACTAGCGCGAGCTCCTACAATGAGCAGTTCTTC
>-|TRBV5-4|TRBD2|TRBJ2-3
CASSLPQLAGLTDTQYF
TGTGCCAGCAGCTTGCCCCAACTAGCGGGCCTCACAGATACGCAGTATTTT
>-|TRBV2|-|TRBJ1-5
CASSGQKIYNQPQHF
TGTGCCAGCAGTGGACAGAAGATATACAATCAGCCCCAGCATTTT
>-|TRBV19|-|TRBJ2-3
CASSWGGTDTQYF
TGTGCCAGTTCCTGGGGGGGCACAGATACGCAGTATTTT
>-|TRBV4-2|-|TRBJ1-1
CASSQEHLTLNTEAFF
TGTGCCAGCAGCCAAGAACACCTTACCTTGAACACTGAAGCTTTCTTT
>-|TRBV18|TRBD1|TRBJ1-1
CASSPRQGRGGNTEAFF
TGTGCCAGCTCACCACGACAGGGCAGGGGTGGGAACACTGAAGCTTTCTTT
>-|TRBV7-9|TRBD1|TRBJ1-5
CASSQTGGRDQPQHF
TGTGCCAGCAGTCAAACAGGGGGAAGGGATCAGCCCCAGCATTTT
>-|TRBV6-5|-|TRBJ1-1
CASSYSNRPNTEAFF
TGTGCCAGCAGTTACTCGAACAGACCGAACACTGAAGCTTTCTTT
>-|TRBV28|-|TRBJ1-6
CASSFIQGRSYNSPLHF
TGTGCCAGCAGTTTTATACAGGGTAGATCCTATAATTCACCCCTCCACTTT
>-|TRBV19|TRBD1|TRBJ1-3
CASSPRRTGSSGNTIYF
TGTGCCAGTAGTCCACGCCGGACAGGCTCCTCTGGAAACACCATATATTTT
>-|TRBV5-3|-|TRBJ1-5
CARSYRDSNQPQHF
TGTGCCAGAAGCTACAGGGATAGCAATCAGCCCCAGCATTTT
>-|TRBV7-8|-|TRBJ1-4
CASGIWRTNEKLFF
TGTGCCAGCGGGATTTGGAGGACTAATGAAAAACTGTTTTTT
>-|TRBV7-9|-|TRBJ1-4
CASSLTGFNEKLFF
TGTGCCAGCAGCTTAACGGGGTTTAATGAAAAACTGTTTTTT
>-|TRBV5-1|TRBD2|TRBJ2-3
CASSLNGGTDTQYF
TGCGCCAGCAGCTTGAACGGGGGGACAGATACGCAGTATTTT
>-|TRBV19|TRBD1|TRBJ2-2
CASRNRQGWDTGELFF
TGTGCCAGTAGGAACCGACAGGGGTGGGACACCGGGGAGCTGTTTTTT
>-|TRBV15|TRBD2|TRBJ2-2
CATSHGGDHTGELFF
TGTGCCACCAGCCACGGGGGGGACCACACCGGGGAGCTGTTTTTT
>once|TRBV19|-|TRBJ1-6
CASSIQPGYSPLHF
TGTGCCAGTAGTATACAGCCAGGATATTCACCCCTCCACTTT
>-|TRBV4-2|-|TRBJ2-2
CASSQDASMGTGELFF
TGTGCCAGCAGCCAAGATGCTAGTATGGGCACCGGGGAGCTGTTTTTT
>-|TRBV2|-|TRBJ1-4
CASSRGTNEKLFF
TGTGCCAGCAGCAGGGGAACTAATGAAAAACTGTTTTTT
>few|TRBV19|-|TRBJ2-2
CASSIRGPPYTGELFF
TGTGCCAGTAGTATACGAGGGCCACCATACACCGGGGAGCTGTTTTTT
>-|TRBV7-6|-|TRBJ1-6
CASSSTHGSLLSSYNSPLHF
TGTGCCAGCAGCTCGACTCACGGATCTCTTCTTAGCTCCTATAATTCACCCCTCCACTTT